This T cell receptor (beta chain) was found in a study of T cells in Graves' hyperthyroidism and ophthalmopathy. This clonotype was seen repeatedly, ten times or more. It was RNA transcripts that yielded the amplified TCR beta CDR3 regions. The HTBI set primed first-round TCR CDR3 RT-PCR. TCRdb reanalysed the multiplex PCR reads using MiXCR and keeps one entry per CDR3 protein. The data hold around 300,000 distinct CDR3 sequences, with 10% to 15% observed a single time. CDR3 length: 17 amino acids. Germline-derived CDR1 and CDR2 are SGHNT and YENEEA. The V end lost 3 bases, the J end lost 1 base, and 16 bases lay between the germline ends.

This TCR was sampled from a woman aged 30 to 39 with Graves' hyperthyroidism that later progressed to Graves' ophthalmopathy. Sequences were obtained from blood. This chain connects TRBV11-3 to TRBJ2-1; tentative D call: TRBD2 (5 bases). The CDR3 loop reads CASSLSYSVSSYNEQFF. The CDR3 nucleotides read TGTGCCAGCAGCTTGAGTTATAGCGTTTCGTCCTACAATGAGCAGTTCTTC. The full variable domain, rest sourced from reference TRBV11-3 and TRBJ2-1, is EAGVVQSPRYKIIEKKQPVAFWCNPISGHNTLYWYLQNLGQGPELLIRYENEEAVDDSQLPKDRFSAERLKGVDSTLKIQPAELGDSAVYLCASSLSYSVSSYNEQFFGPGTRLTVL.